This note documents a single T cell receptor (beta chain) sequence. These data come from a study of blood T cell repertoires in COVID-19. V lost 4 bases to trimming and J lost 0 bases; unmatched junction nucleotides: 3. CDR3 size: 14 residues. The germline V gene has CDR1 SGHRS and CDR2 YFSETQ. Assay: immunoSEQ multiplex PCR; the TCRdb copy retains only in-frame clones and omits some. This table has 84,000 or so clones, over 80% appearing once. Specimen: peripheral blood. The rearrangement uses TRBV5-1 and TRBJ1-1; 7 positions agree with TRBD1. This receptor was identified in an older woman with active COVID-19. The CDR3 DNA is TGCGCCAGCAGCGGGGACAGCATGAACACTGAAGCTTTCTTT. Translated, it gives CASSGDSMNTEAFF. Complete variable domain (other parts from reference TRBV5-1 and TRBJ1-1): KAGVTQTPRYLIKTRGQQVTLSCSPISGHRSVSWYQQTPGQGLQFLFEYFSETQRNKGNFPGRFSGRQFSNSRSEMNVSTLELGDSALYLCASSGDSMNTEAFFGQGTRLTVV.